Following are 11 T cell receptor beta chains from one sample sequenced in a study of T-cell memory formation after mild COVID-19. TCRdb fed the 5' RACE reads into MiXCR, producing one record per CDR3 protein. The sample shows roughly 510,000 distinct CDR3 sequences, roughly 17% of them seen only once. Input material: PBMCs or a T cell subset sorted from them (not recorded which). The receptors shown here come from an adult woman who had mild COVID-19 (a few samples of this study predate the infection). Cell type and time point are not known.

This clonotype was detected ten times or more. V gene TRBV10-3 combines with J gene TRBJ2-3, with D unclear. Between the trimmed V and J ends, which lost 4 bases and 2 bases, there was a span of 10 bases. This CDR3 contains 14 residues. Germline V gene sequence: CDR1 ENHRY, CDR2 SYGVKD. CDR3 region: CAISGQLDTDTQYF. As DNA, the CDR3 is TGTGCCATCAGTGGGCAGCTAGACACAGATACGCAGTATTTT.

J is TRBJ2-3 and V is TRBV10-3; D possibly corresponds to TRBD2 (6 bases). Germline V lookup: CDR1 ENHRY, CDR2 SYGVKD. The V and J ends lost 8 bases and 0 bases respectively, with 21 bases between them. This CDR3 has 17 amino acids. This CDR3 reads CAIFRPKLAYSTDTQYF. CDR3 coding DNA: TGTGCCATCTTTCGTCCCAAACTAGCCTATAGCACAGATACGCAGTATTTT.

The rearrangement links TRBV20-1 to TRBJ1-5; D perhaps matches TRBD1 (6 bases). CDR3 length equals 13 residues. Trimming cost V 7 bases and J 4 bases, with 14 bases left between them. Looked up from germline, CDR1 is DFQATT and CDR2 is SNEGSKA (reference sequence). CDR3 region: CSVQGGVNQPQHF. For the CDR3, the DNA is TGCAGTGTTCAAGGGGGGGTTAATCAGCCCCAGCATTTT.

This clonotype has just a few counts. CDR3 loop: CASSQLVRVDEQFF. CDR3 bases: TGTGCCAGCAGCCAATTGGTACGGGTCGATGAGCAGTTCTTC. The rearrangement uses TRBV14 and TRBJ2-1, with unresolved D. V shed 2 bases and J shed 8 bases, with 13 bases lying between them. CDR1 and CDR2 from the germline V gene are SGHDN and FVKESK. CDR3 size: 14 residues.

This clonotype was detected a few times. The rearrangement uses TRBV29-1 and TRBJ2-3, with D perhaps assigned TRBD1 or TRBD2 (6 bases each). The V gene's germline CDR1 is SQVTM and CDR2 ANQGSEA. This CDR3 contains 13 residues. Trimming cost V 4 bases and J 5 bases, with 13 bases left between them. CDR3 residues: CSVGPGAQDTQYF. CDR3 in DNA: TGCAGCGTTGGGCCGGGGGCCCAAGATACGCAGTATTTT.

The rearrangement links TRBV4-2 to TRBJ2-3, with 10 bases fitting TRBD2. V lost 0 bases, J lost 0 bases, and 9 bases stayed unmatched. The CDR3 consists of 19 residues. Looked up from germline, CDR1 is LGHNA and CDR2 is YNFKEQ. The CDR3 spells CASSQEASGGGLSTDTQYF. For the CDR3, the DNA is TGTGCCAGCAGCCAAGAAGCTAGCGGGGGAGGTCTTAGCACAGATACGCAGTATTTT.

The DNA for the CDR3 is TGTGCCACCCCGCGAACAGTTCGGGGCTACACCTTC. Translation: CATPRTVRGYTF. The gene calls are TRBV12-3 or TRBV12-4 and TRBJ1-2, with D uncertain. Trimming took 10 bases from V and 8 from J, leaving 17 bases between them. The CDR3 spans 12 residues.

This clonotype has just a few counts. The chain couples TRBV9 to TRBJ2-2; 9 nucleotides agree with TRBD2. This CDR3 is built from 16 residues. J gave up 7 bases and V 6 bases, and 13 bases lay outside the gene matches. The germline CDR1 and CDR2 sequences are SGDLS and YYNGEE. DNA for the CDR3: TGTGCCAGCACCTGGGGTAGCGGGGGTTTCAGCGGGGAGCTGTTTTTT. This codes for CASTWGSGGFSGELFF.

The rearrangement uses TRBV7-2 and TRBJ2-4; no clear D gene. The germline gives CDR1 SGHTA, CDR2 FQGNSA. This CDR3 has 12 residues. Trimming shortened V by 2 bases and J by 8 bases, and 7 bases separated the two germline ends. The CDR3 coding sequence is TGTGCCAGCAGCTTATCGACGGACATTCAGTACTTC. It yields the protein CASSLSTDIQYF.

The CDR3 protein is CARIVELFF. In DNA, the CDR3 is TGCGCCCGAATCGTGGAACTGTTTTTT. The rearrangement uses TRBV5-1 and TRBJ1-4; D not certain. The CDR3 sequence is 9 residues long. The V end was cut by 10 bases, the J end by 12 bases, with 10 bases between. The germline gives CDR1 SGHRS, CDR2 YFSETQ.

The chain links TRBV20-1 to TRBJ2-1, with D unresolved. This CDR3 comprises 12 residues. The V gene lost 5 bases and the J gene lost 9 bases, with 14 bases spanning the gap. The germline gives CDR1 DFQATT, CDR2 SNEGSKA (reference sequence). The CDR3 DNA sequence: TGCAGTGCTGCCACCCCAGGCAGTGAGCAGTTCTTC. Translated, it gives CSAATPGSEQFF.